The 9 T cell receptor beta chains below come from one sample, sequenced in a study of blood T cell repertoires in COVID-19. Generated by immunoSEQ multiplex PCR, the TCRdb table keeps only in-frame clones and is missing some. The sample holds about 310,000 clones, around nine tenths seen once. Sample: peripheral blood. Every receptor here comes from a man between 45 and 60 years old with active or convalescent COVID-19.

This chain links TRBV4-1 with TRBJ2-5; the D gene is possibly TRBD1 (5 bases). CDR1 is MGHRA, CDR2 YSYEKL, per germline. V gave up 1 base and J gave up 5 bases, with 11 bases separating them. The length of the CDR3 is 14 residues. In nucleotides, the CDR3 is TGCGCCAGCAGCCAAGCCCAGGGTAGGGAGACCCAGTACTTC. It specifies CASSQAQGRETQYF.

The V gene is TRBV7-9, the J gene TRBJ1-2, with 10 bases matching TRBD1. V trimming: 5 bases; J trimming: 8 bases; junction bases outside the gene matches: 5. CDR1 SEHNR and CDR2 FQNEAQ come from the germline V gene (reference sequence). The CDR3 extends over 13 amino acids. CDR3 coding DNA: TGTGCCAGCAGCCTTGGGACAGGGGAAGGCTACACCTTC. Translated, it gives CASSLGTGEGYTF. Looking up the rest from reference TRBV7-9 and TRBJ1-2 gives the full variable domain: DTGVSQNPRHKITKRGQNVTFRCDPISEHNRLYWYRQTLGQGPEFLTYFQNEAQLEKSRLLSDRFSAERPKGSFSTLEIQRTEQGDSAMYLCASSLGTGEGYTFGSGTRLTVV.

This clone was detected only a few times. V is TRBV2 and J is TRBJ2-3, with a weak D call TRBD2 (5 bases). Trimming cost V 4 bases and J 1 base, with 9 bases left between them. CDR1 SNHLY and CDR2 FYNNEI come from the germline V gene. This CDR3 spans 14 amino acids. CDR3 in amino acids: CASSASLGTDTQYF. DNA of the CDR3: TGTGCCAGCAGTGCTAGCTTGGGCACAGATACGCAGTATTTT.

The chain employs TRBV2 and TRBJ2-3; D uncertain. The CDR3 is 13 amino acids. Germline V CDR1 and CDR2: SNHLY, FYNNEI. Trimming cost V 4 bases and J 4 bases, with 9 bases left between them. The CDR3 sequence: CASSVIVADTQYF. In DNA, the CDR3 is TGTGCCAGCAGTGTCATAGTGGCAGATACGCAGTATTTT.

The chain combines TRBV3-1 (or the pseudogene TRBV3-2) with TRBJ2-5, with D maybe TRBD1 (7 bases). The V gene's germline CDR1 is LGHDT and CDR2 YNNKEL (reference sequence). Between the trimmed V and J ends, which lost 0 bases and 6 bases, there was a span of 14 bases. This CDR3 contains 15 residues. The CDR3, as DNA: TGTGCCAGCAGCCAAGAAGGCAGGGGGGTAAAGACCCAGTACTTC. Encoded protein: CASSQEGRGVKTQYF.

The chain recombines TRBV30 with TRBJ2-2, with 10 positions matching TRBD2. The CDR3 runs to 16 residues. Germline CDR1 GTSNPN, CDR2 SVGIG (reference sequence). With V trimmed by 2 bases and J by 3 bases, 6 bases remained unmatched. In DNA, the CDR3 is TGTGCCTGGAGTACTATAGCGGGAGGATACACCGGGGAGCTGTTTTTT. It translates to CAWSTIAGGYTGELFF.

This clone was seen only a few times. The CDR3 DNA reads as TGCGCCAGCAGCTTTAACGGTCCTAGGGGCGAGCAGTACTTC. Its translation: CASSFNGPRGEQYF. The chain recombines TRBV5-1 with TRBJ2-7, with a weak D call TRBD1 (5 bases). The CDR3 runs 14 residues. Germline V gene data show CDR1 as SGHRS and CDR2 as YFSETQ. V lost 2 bases to trimming and J lost 6 bases, with 15 bases between them.

The chain combines TRBV12-3 or TRBV12-4 with TRBJ2-5; a possible D gene is TRBD2 (6 bases). The CDR3 extends over 13 amino acids. Trimming left V 2 bases short and J 8 bases short, with 12 bases between. The CDR3 nucleotides read TGTGCCAGCAGTTTAAGGGACTCGGGAACCCAGTACTTC. This gives the protein CASSLRDSGTQYF.

The chain is built from TRBV4-3 and TRBJ2-3; D is possibly TRBD1 (5 bases). The germline V gene encodes CDR1 LGHNA and CDR2 YSLEER. V was shortened by 0 bases and J by 1 base, with 20 bases between the two germline ends. This CDR3 has 19 amino acids. The CDR3 protein is CASSQDGSLPGYRTDTQYF. In DNA form, the CDR3 reads TGCGCCAGCAGCCAAGATGGCTCTCTACCAGGGTACCGCACAGATACGCAGTATTTT.